The 26 T cell receptor beta chains given below trace back to one sample, sequenced in a study of T cell changes during pregnancy in multiple sclerosis. Using immunoSEQ multiplex PCR, the repertoire was profiled, and TCRdb retains in-frame clones only, with some absent. The sample consists of around 120,000 clones, 80% to 95% of them appearing once. This sample comprised peripheral blood, obtained after pregnancy. Every receptor here comes from a female donor with multiple sclerosis, enrolled in a pregnancy study.

The genes are TRBV6-5 and TRBJ2-1, with D hard to call. V was trimmed by 4 bases and J by 4 bases, leaving 14 bases between them. This CDR3 has 15 residues. The germline V gene encodes CDR1 MNHEY and CDR2 SVGAGI. In DNA form, the CDR3 reads TGTGCCAGCAGTTTCTCCCAAAACGCGTACAATGAGCAGTTCTTC. The encoded protein is CASSFSQNAYNEQFF.

This clone was seen more than once but under ten times. This chain uses TRBV19 with TRBJ1-6; 11 bases map to TRBD1. V gave up 3 bases and J gave up 8 bases; unmatched junction bases: 6. Looked up from germline, CDR1 is LNHDA and CDR2 is SQIVND (reference sequence). This CDR3 spans 16 amino acids. CDR3 DNA: TGTGCCAGTAGTATTGGACAGGGGGCGCTGGATTCACCCCTCCACTTT. This gives the protein CASSIGQGALDSPLHF.

This chain connects TRBV11-1 to TRBJ1-6; no firm D call. The CDR3 is 13 amino acids. Germline assignment: CDR1 SGHAT and CDR2 FQDESV (reference sequence). The V end lost 3 bases, the J end lost 7 bases, and 7 bases lay between the germline ends. Here the CDR3 DNA reads TGTGCCAGCAGCTTGGTCACAAATTCACCCCTCCACTTT. Protein: CASSLVTNSPLHF.

The V call is TRBV5-5, the J call TRBJ1-5; TRBD1 aligns across 7 bases. The CDR3 totals 14 residues. Germline V gene lookup returns CDR1 SGHKS and CDR2 YYEKEE (reference sequence). The trim removed 4 bases at V and 4 bases at J, leaving 5 bases unmatched. CDR3 sequence: CASSHGTVNQPQHF. The CDR3 DNA reads TGTGCCAGCAGCCATGGGACAGTTAATCAGCCCCAGCATTTT.

The count of this clone is one. This sequence joins TRBV7-9 and TRBJ1-2; possible D gene TRBD1, 6 bases. The CDR3 contains 15 residues. Germline values: CDR1 SEHNR, CDR2 FQNEAQ (reference sequence). V dropped 5 bases and J dropped 3 bases, with 16 bases sitting between them. CDR3 DNA: TGTGCCAGCAGCCACTTCGACAGGAGCTACTATGGCTACACCTTC. Residues: CASSHFDRSYYGYTF.

The rearrangement links TRBV2 to TRBJ2-5, with D maybe TRBD1 (6 bases). The CDR3 totals 14 residues. The V and J ends lost 3 bases and 1 base respectively, with 9 bases between them. Germline values: CDR1 SNHLY, CDR2 FYNNEI. The CDR3 loop reads CASSDRGLQETQYF. The CDR3 nucleotides read TGTGCCAGCAGTGACAGGGGTCTCCAAGAGACCCAGTACTTC.

This sequence joins TRBV7-6 and TRBJ2-2, with D unresolved. The CDR3 extends over 15 amino acids. V was shortened by 5 bases and J by 4 bases, with 14 bases between the two germline ends. Germline V CDR1 and CDR2: SGHVS, FNYEAQ. CDR3 protein: CASSPSPDGTGELFF. CDR3 nucleotide sequence: TGTGCCAGCAGCCCTAGTCCAGACGGCACCGGGGAGCTGTTTTTT.

This clone was recorded once. V usage is TRBV6-1 and J usage is TRBJ2-7, with TRBD1 matching 7 bases. From germline, CDR1 is MNHNS and CDR2 SASEGT. J lost 0 bases, V lost 5 bases, and 7 bases had no gene match. The CDR3 totals 15 residues. CDR3 loop: CASSRTGQNSYEQYF. The CDR3 nucleotides are TGTGCCAGCAGTCGGACAGGCCAAAACTCCTACGAGCAGTACTTC.

This chain uses TRBV7-3 with TRBJ2-3, with D unclear. Deletions cut 4 bases from V and 1 base from J, with 3 bases between. CDR3 length equals 12 residues. Germline values: CDR1 SGHTA, CDR2 FQGTGA. The chain's CDR3 is CASSSGTDTQYF. The CDR3 nucleotides are TGTGCCAGCAGCTCGGGCACAGATACGCAGTATTTT.

The chain couples TRBV5-1 to TRBJ2-7; a weak D match, TRBD1 (6 bases). Germline V gives CDR1 SGHRS, CDR2 YFSETQ. Trimming took 2 bases from V and 3 from J, leaving 9 bases between them. CDR3 length: 13 residues. CDR3 in amino acids: CASSFGQYYEQYF. CDR3 in DNA: TGCGCCAGCAGCTTCGGACAGTACTACGAGCAGTACTTC.

V and J are TRBV19 and TRBJ2-7; possibly TRBD2 for D (6 bases). This CDR3 has 15 amino acids. The V end lost 7 bases, the J end lost 2 bases, and 18 bases lay between the germline ends. Germline V gives CDR1 LNHDA, CDR2 SQIVND (reference sequence). The CDR3 DNA follows: TGTGCCAGTACCCCAGGAGGGAAAGGGACCTACGAGCAGTACTTC. Translation gives CASTPGGKGTYEQYF.

This sequence joins TRBV4-1 and TRBJ2-3; 8 nucleotides align to TRBD1. Germline V gene sequence: CDR1 MGHRA, CDR2 YSYEKL. This CDR3 region has 15 residues. The trim removed 6 bases at V and 0 bases at J, leaving 5 bases unmatched. DNA for the CDR3: TGCGCCAGCAGATGGCAGGGGGCTAGCACAGATACGCAGTATTTT. It encodes CASRWQGASTDTQYF.

The V call is TRBV9, the J call TRBJ2-7; tentative D call: TRBD1 (5 bases). This CDR3 is built from 14 residues. Germline lookup yields CDR1 SGDLS and CDR2 YYNGEE. V lost 7 bases to trimming and J lost 5 bases, with 19 bases between them. This CDR3 is CASGPRTSSHEQYF. As DNA, the CDR3 is TGTGCCAGCGGTCCTAGGACAAGTTCCCACGAGCAGTACTTC.

This clone was seen just once. This rearrangement joins TRBV7-8 to TRBJ1-1, with TRBD1 matching 7 bases. J gave up 1 base and V 5 bases, and 7 bases lay outside the gene matches. Per germline, CDR1 SGHVS and CDR2 FQNEAQ. The CDR3 runs 15 residues. CDR3 in DNA: TGTGCCAGCAGCCCAGGACAGGTCCAGAACACTGAAGCTTTCTTT. Translation: CASSPGQVQNTEAFF.

As DNA, the CDR3 is TGTGCCAGCAACAAAGACAGGGGGGTATACAATGAGCAGTTCTTC. Its translation is CASNKDRGVYNEQFF. The V and J genes are TRBV2 and TRBJ2-1; the match to TRBD1 covers 9 bases. The V and J ends lost 7 bases and 4 bases, in that order; junction bases with no gene match: 8. Germline values: CDR1 SNHLY, CDR2 FYNNEI. The CDR3 extends over 15 amino acids.

The chain joins TRBV11-3 to TRBJ2-2, with 11 bases that match TRBD1. Germline CDR1 SGHNT, CDR2 YENEEA. Losses at the gene ends were 1 base for V and 7 bases for J; bases not matched to a gene: 2. The CDR3 covers 15 residues. The CDR3 region is CASSLGTGGNGELFF. CDR3 DNA: TGTGCCAGCAGCTTAGGGACAGGGGGCAACGGGGAGCTGTTTTTT.

The chain couples TRBV5-4 to TRBJ1-2; the D gene is possibly TRBD1 (6 bases). There are 13 residues in the CDR3. V was shortened by 0 bases and J by 4 bases, with 7 bases between the two germline ends. Per the germline V gene, CDR1 is SGHNT and CDR2 is YYREEE (reference sequence). As DNA, the CDR3 is TGTGCCAGCAGCTTGGTAGGGGGCTATGGCTACACCTTC. Translating gives CASSLVGGYGYTF.

This clone appeared once. The chain recombines TRBV11-3 with TRBJ2-1, with TRBD2 matching 7 bases. The germline V gene has CDR1 SGHNT and CDR2 YENEEA. The CDR3 spans 17 residues. Trimming at V came to 1 base and at J to 0 bases, leaving 6 bases not matched to a gene. The CDR3 loop reads CASSLVGGSSSYNEQFF. For the CDR3, the DNA is TGTGCCAGCAGCTTAGTGGGGGGGTCAAGCTCCTACAATGAGCAGTTCTTC.

The chain carries TRBV30 and TRBJ2-7; D possibly corresponds to TRBD1 (6 bases). CDR3 length: 17 amino acids. Germline loops: CDR1 GTSNPN, CDR2 SVGIG (reference sequence). V was pared by 0 bases and J by 3 bases, with 21 bases between. The CDR3 coding sequence is TGTGCCTGGAGTGTAGGTAGCCACGTTACAGGGTTCTACGAGCAGTACTTC. Protein product: CAWSVGSHVTGFYEQYF.

This chain links TRBV7-9 with TRBJ1-1, with D unresolved. Germline V gene sequence: CDR1 SEHNR, CDR2 FQNEAQ (reference sequence). The germline V and J ends were trimmed by 1 base and 3 bases, with 18 bases remaining between them. The CDR3 totals 17 residues. DNA of the CDR3: TGTGCCAGCAGCTTAGTTAGTAGCAGTCTCGGGGACACTGAAGCTTTCTTT. This gives the protein CASSLVSSSLGDTEAFF.

The chain joins TRBV30 to TRBJ1-5, with 8 bases matching TRBD1. From germline, CDR1 is GTSNPN and CDR2 SVGIG (reference sequence). Trimming at V came to 2 bases and at J to 2 bases, leaving 5 bases not matched to a gene. The CDR3 covers 15 residues. The CDR3 DNA follows: TGTGCCTGGAGTTTAACAGGGGGAGGCAATCAGCCCCAGCATTTT. Residues: CAWSLTGGGNQPQHF.

The chain links TRBV6-6 to TRBJ1-6, with 7 bases fitting TRBD1. The V gene's germline CDR1 is MNHNY and CDR2 SVGAGI (reference sequence). The CDR3 length is 14 residues. The V gene end was trimmed by 5 bases and the J gene end by 5 bases; junction bases not matched to a gene: 3. CDR3 loop: CASSRQGDNSPLHF. CDR3 coding DNA: TGTGCCAGCAGTCGACAGGGCGATAATTCACCCCTCCACTTT.

The V and J genes are TRBV7-9 and TRBJ2-7, with TRBD1 matching over 8 bases. CDR1 is SEHNR and CDR2 is FQNEAQ in the germline V gene (reference sequence). The CDR3 runs to 14 residues. With 5 bases clipped from V and 2 bases from J, the junction kept 5 bases outside the gene matches. CDR3 in amino acids: CASSMDRVAYEQYF. The CDR3 DNA reads as TGTGCCAGCAGCATGGACAGGGTTGCCTACGAGCAGTACTTC.

This chain's CDR3 is CASSDGGYYNEQFF. CDR3 in DNA: TGTGCCAGCAGTGACGGGGGCTATTACAATGAGCAGTTCTTC. This rearrangement joins TRBV6-4 to TRBJ2-1, with a tentative D call TRBD1 (6 bases). CDR1 is MRHNA, CDR2 SNTAGT, per germline. The ends were cut back, 2 bases at V and 4 bases at J, with 9 bases in the middle. This CDR3 is built from 14 residues.

The genes are TRBV6-4 and TRBJ2-5; a weak D match, TRBD2 (6 bases). V dropped 0 bases and J dropped 2 bases, with 10 bases sitting between them. Germline-derived CDR1 and CDR2 are MRHNA and SNTAGT. The CDR3 spans 15 residues. Written as DNA, the CDR3 is TGTGCCAGCAGTGACTCAAGTAGCGGACAAGAGACCCAGTACTTC. It encodes CASSDSSSGQETQYF.

V is TRBV30 and J is TRBJ2-1; 9 bases match TRBD1. J lost 6 bases, V lost 0 bases, and 12 bases had no gene match. Germline V lookup: CDR1 GTSNPN, CDR2 SVGIG (reference sequence). CDR3 length: 17 residues. The DNA of the CDR3 is TGTGCCTGGAGTGTACTTGCGGGGACAGGGTCGGGCAATGAGCAGTTCTTC. This encodes CAWSVLAGTGSGNEQFF.